These 29 T cell receptor beta chains were all obtained from the same sample, sequenced in a study of blood T cell repertoires in COVID-19. TCRdb's table, derived via immunoSEQ multiplex PCR, lists solely in-frame clones and lacks some. Altogether 30,000 or so clones are present, about four fifths being singletons, with the ten largest covering 3% to 4.5%. The sequencing input was peripheral blood. Receptor source: a man between 45 and 60 years old with acute or convalescent COVID-19.

This clone was detected a few times. The chain employs TRBV12-5 and TRBJ2-3, with 8 bases that match TRBD2. The CDR3 has 16 amino acids. Germline V lookup: CDR1 LGHNT, CDR2 FRNRAP. J gave up 1 base and V 3 bases, and 6 bases lay outside the gene matches. CDR3 coding DNA: TGTGCTAGTGGTTTAAGCGGGGGTGACGGCACAGATACGCAGTATTTT. Translating gives CASGLSGGDGTDTQYF.

This clone was observed a single time. The J gene is TRBJ2-7, the V gene TRBV4-1; 8 positions match TRBD1. This CDR3 is built from 16 residues. CDR1 MGHRA and CDR2 YSYEKL come from the germline V gene. The V gene end was trimmed by 5 bases and the J gene end by 2 bases; junction bases not matched to a gene: 11. Written as DNA, the CDR3 is TGCGCCAGCAGCGTCCTTGGGGAGACAGGGGCCTACGAGCAGTACTTC. Protein product: CASSVLGETGAYEQYF.

This rearrangement joins TRBV9 to TRBJ1-2; D gene uncertain. Germline assignment: CDR1 SGDLS and CDR2 YYNGEE. V was clipped by 3 bases and J by 2 bases, with 11 bases between them. This CDR3 spans 14 amino acids. The CDR3 is CASSAGPGNYGYTF. The CDR3 nucleotides read TGTGCCAGCAGCGCGGGTCCGGGAAACTATGGCTACACCTTC.

This chain uses TRBV4-1 with TRBJ2-7; tentative D call: TRBD2 (5 bases). CDR3 length: 13 amino acids. V was cut by 5 bases and J by 3 bases, with 11 bases left in between. CDR1 and CDR2 from the germline V gene are MGHRA and YSYEKL. The DNA for the CDR3 is TGCGCCAGCAGCATAGGGAGTAGCTACGAGCAGTACTTC. Amino acids: CASSIGSSYEQYF.

V gene TRBV7-7 combines with J gene TRBJ2-1; TRBD2 agrees at 7 bases. This CDR3 is built from 15 residues. Germline CDR1 SSHAT, CDR2 FNYEAQ (reference sequence). J was trimmed by 6 bases and V by 5 bases; bases with no gene match: 10. The chain's CDR3 is CASSTGAGVLNEQFF. CDR3 DNA sequence: TGTGCCAGCAGCACCGGTGCGGGGGTACTCAATGAGCAGTTCTTC. The whole variable domain, filled in from reference TRBV7-7 and TRBJ2-1, reads GAGVSQSPRYKVTKRGQDVTLRCDPISSHATLYWYQQALGQGPEFLTYFNYEAQPDKSGLPSDRFSAERPEGSISTLTIQRTEQRDSAMYRCASSTGAGVLNEQFFGPGTRLTVL.

This chain connects TRBV19 to TRBJ1-5; 7 bases line up with TRBD1. Germline V gives CDR1 LNHDA, CDR2 SQIVND (reference sequence). This CDR3 contains 13 residues. V trimming: 7 bases; J trimming: 7 bases; junction bases outside the gene matches: 7. The CDR3 loop is CASTLQGKQPQHF. The CDR3 DNA is TGTGCCAGTACGTTACAGGGGAAGCAGCCCCAGCATTTT.

The genes are TRBV5-1 and TRBJ2-2, with D possibly matching TRBD2 (6 bases). Deletions cut 3 bases from V and 1 base from J, with 16 bases between. Germline CDR1 SGHRS, CDR2 YFSETQ. This CDR3 is built from 17 residues. CDR3 DNA: TGCGCCAGCAGCTCGCGTGTGGCGGGGCAGAACACCGGGGAGCTGTTTTTT. As protein: CASSSRVAGQNTGELFF.

The CDR3 nucleotides are TGTGCCTCTAGTAGGACAGGGCATATTGATGAGCAGTTCTTC. Translating gives CASSRTGHIDEQFF. This rearrangement joins TRBV9 to TRBJ2-1; TRBD1 matches at 8 bases. The CDR3 consists of 14 residues. After removal of 10 bases from V and 8 bases from J, the junction contained 14 bases not matched to a gene. Per the germline V gene, CDR1 is SGDLS and CDR2 is YYNGEE.

The CDR3 reads CASSLTPNLGSPLHF. In DNA, the CDR3 is TGTGCCAGCAGTTTAACCCCTAATCTCGGTTCACCCCTCCACTTT. V and J are TRBV27 and TRBJ1-6; the D is unclear. V shed 2 bases and J shed 9 bases, with 14 bases lying between them. Germline assignment: CDR1 MNHEY and CDR2 SMNVEV (reference sequence). CDR3 length equals 15 residues.

V and J are TRBV27 and TRBJ2-2; 11 bases map to TRBD2. V lost 6 bases to trimming and J lost 5 bases; unmatched junction nucleotides: 5. The CDR3 sequence is 15 residues long. Germline-derived CDR1 and CDR2 are MNHEY and SMNVEV (reference sequence). The CDR3 DNA reads as TGTGCCAGCAGCATACTAGCGGGAGATACCGGGGAGCTGTTTTTT. Protein product: CASSILAGDTGELFF.

The rearrangement uses TRBV7-8 and TRBJ2-1, with TRBD2 as a possible D gene (6 bases). Trimming pared 5 bases from V and 9 bases from J, leaving 20 bases between. The CDR3 spans 15 residues. CDR1 is SGHVS and CDR2 is FQNEAQ in the germline V gene. The CDR3 sequence is CASSPNSGGGGEQFF. CDR3 sequence (DNA): TGTGCCAGCAGCCCGAACTCCGGTGGGGGAGGTGAGCAGTTCTTC.

The CDR3 loop is CASSVAGGPGDTQYF. For the CDR3, the DNA is TGTGCCAGCAGTGTAGCGGGAGGGCCTGGGGATACGCAGTATTTT. The rearrangement uses TRBV6-1 and TRBJ2-3; 11 bases align to TRBD2. The junction had 6 bases not matched to a gene; V was cut back by 4 bases and J by 6 bases. The length of the CDR3 is 15 residues. Germline lookup yields CDR1 MNHNS and CDR2 SASEGT.

This clone has a single count. The chain links TRBV18 to TRBJ2-2; D is unclear. Deletions cut 3 bases from V and 3 bases from J, with 11 bases between. The germline CDR1 and CDR2 sequences are KGHSH and LQKENI. This CDR3 spans 15 amino acids. This CDR3 reads CASSPRTPDTGELFF. In DNA, the CDR3 is TGTGCCAGCTCACCCCGAACTCCGGACACCGGGGAGCTGTTTTTT. Looking up the rest from reference TRBV18 and TRBJ2-2 gives the full variable domain: NAGVMQNPRHLVRRRGQEARLRCSPMKGHSHVYWYRQLPEEGLKFMVYLQKENIIDESGMPKERFSAEFPKEGPSILRIQQVVRGDSAAYFCASSPRTPDTGELFFGEGSRLTVL.

This chain uses TRBV30 with TRBJ2-5; 13 positions agree with TRBD2. Trimming at V came to 7 bases and at J to 4 bases, leaving 9 bases not matched to a gene. The CDR3 runs 15 residues. In germline, CDR1 is GTSNPN, CDR2 SVGIG (reference sequence). Written as DNA, the CDR3 is TGTGCCTTGACTAGCGGGGGGATTCCAACAGAGACCCAGTACTTC. Translating it yields CALTSGGIPTETQYF.

This sequence joins TRBV7-6 and TRBJ2-3; 9 bases match TRBD2. CDR3 length: 18 residues. CDR1 SGHVS and CDR2 FNYEAQ come from the germline V gene. V gave up 5 bases and J gave up 3 bases; unmatched junction bases: 15. The CDR3 region has the DNA TGTGCCAGCAGCCCTAATCCGGCGGCGGGAGGGAGGACAGATACGCAGTATTTT. Its protein is CASSPNPAAGGRTDTQYF.

The chain carries TRBV29-1 and TRBJ2-7, with 10 bases aligning to TRBD1. The J segment lost 5 bases and the V segment lost 6 bases, leaving 7 bases of the junction unmatched. CDR3 size: 13 residues. Germline-derived CDR1 and CDR2 are SQVTM and ANQGSEA. CDR3 sequence: CSVDGQGENEQYF. The CDR3, as DNA: TGCAGCGTGGATGGACAGGGGGAAAACGAGCAGTACTTC.

This chain links TRBV5-1 with TRBJ2-3, with D perhaps matching TRBD2 (6 bases). CDR1 SGHRS and CDR2 YFSETQ come from the germline V gene. The V and J ends lost 3 bases and 2 bases respectively, with 13 bases between them. This CDR3 has 15 residues. The CDR3 loop is CASSSMGGPTDTQYF. The CDR3 DNA sequence: TGCGCCAGCAGCTCTATGGGGGGACCCACAGATACGCAGTATTTT.

The rearrangement uses TRBV6-5 and TRBJ1-2, with TRBD1 as a possible D gene (5 bases). The germline V gene encodes CDR1 MNHEY and CDR2 SVGAGI. This CDR3 spans 15 amino acids. V lost 0 bases, J lost 2 bases, and 10 bases lay in between. The CDR3 sequence: CASSYSAGPNYGYTF. The CDR3 region has the DNA TGTGCCAGCAGTTACTCCGCGGGACCCAACTATGGCTACACCTTC.

The rearrangement joins TRBV12-3 or TRBV12-4 to TRBJ2-1; no reliable D call. Trimming removed 7 bases from V and 9 bases from J, with 16 bases in between. The CDR3 totals 13 residues. The CDR3 sequence: CASTVGLPGEQFF. The DNA of the CDR3 is TGTGCCAGCACCGTGGGCCTCCCCGGTGAGCAGTTCTTC.

The genes are TRBV27 and TRBJ2-7; a weak D match, TRBD1 (5 bases). Germline-derived CDR1 and CDR2 are MNHEY and SMNVEV (reference sequence). V shed 4 bases and J shed 2 bases, with 18 bases lying between them. CDR3 length: 16 residues. The CDR3 DNA reads TGTGCCAGCAGTTGGTCTGGGGCCCCTGGGGCCTACGAGCAGTACTTC. It yields the protein CASSWSGAPGAYEQYF.

This clone was detected a few times. The J gene is TRBJ1-1, the V gene TRBV29-1, with unresolved D. Germline CDR1 reads SQVTM; CDR2 reads ANQGSEA. The CDR3 has 13 residues. V dropped 2 bases and J dropped 4 bases, with 11 bases sitting between them. In DNA, the CDR3 is TGCAGCGTTGAAAGCGGTCGGGGCACTGAAGCTTTCTTT. Translation gives CSVESGRGTEAFF.

J is TRBJ1-6 and V is TRBV5-1, with 7 bases that match TRBD1. CDR1 is SGHRS, CDR2 YFSETQ, per germline. The CDR3 contains 14 residues. V gave up 5 bases and J gave up 5 bases; unmatched junction bases: 4. The CDR3 spells CASRSDRNNSPLHF. DNA of the CDR3: TGCGCCAGCAGATCGGACAGGAATAATTCACCCCTCCACTTT.

V and J are TRBV5-1 and TRBJ2-7, with 9 bases lining up with TRBD2. The CDR3 sequence is 15 residues long. Germline CDR1 reads SGHRS; CDR2 reads YFSETQ. Germline trimming cut 0 bases from V and 2 bases from J; bases unmatched to any gene: 3. The DNA for the CDR3 is TGCGCCAGCAGCTTGGTTAGCGGGGGAACCTACGAGCAGTACTTC. Translated, it gives CASSLVSGGTYEQYF.

This clone turned up a few times. The chain combines TRBV9 with TRBJ1-2; weak D call: TRBD1 (6 bases). Per germline, CDR1 SGDLS and CDR2 YYNGEE. CDR3 size: 17 residues. Between the trimmed V and J ends, which lost 3 bases and 4 bases, there was a span of 22 bases. The CDR3 DNA reads as TGTGCCAGCAGCGCCGAACCGGGACAATCCGACTCCTATGGCTACACCTTC. Protein product: CASSAEPGQSDSYGYTF.

This sequence joins TRBV14 and TRBJ1-3; 8 positions match TRBD1. CDR1 and CDR2 from the germline V gene are SGHDN and FVKESK. The CDR3 is 16 amino acids. J lost 1 base, V lost 2 bases, and 4 bases had no gene match. The CDR3 DNA is TGTGCCAGCAGCCAAATCGACAGGGGATCTGGAAACACCATATATTTT. Translation gives CASSQIDRGSGNTIYF.

This clone was picked up a small number of times. V is TRBV27 and J is TRBJ2-2, with a weak D call TRBD2 (5 bases). This CDR3 has 14 residues. Trimming shortened V by 1 base and J by 6 bases, and 9 bases separated the two germline ends. Germline loops: CDR1 MNHEY, CDR2 SMNVEV (reference sequence). CDR3 nucleotide sequence: TGTGCCAGCAGTTTATGGACTCCCCCCGGGGAGCTGTTTTTT. Translated, it gives CASSLWTPPGELFF.

This clone was observed a handful of times. The rearrangement links TRBV5-8 to TRBJ2-2; D not certain. Germline values: CDR1 SGHTS, CDR2 YDEGEE. The V end was cut by 4 bases, the J end by 0 bases, with 13 bases between. The CDR3 covers 16 residues. In nucleotides, the CDR3 is TGTGCCAGCAGCCGCACATCTCCCGCGAACACCGGGGAGCTGTTTTTT. As protein: CASSRTSPANTGELFF. Complete variable domain (other parts from reference TRBV5-8 and TRBJ2-2): EAGVTQSPTHLIKTRGQQATLRCSPISGHTSVYWYQQALGLGLQFLLWYDEGEERNRGNFPPRFSGRQFPNYSSELNVNALELEDSALYLCASSRTSPANTGELFFGEGSRLTVL.

The chain has TRBV27 and TRBJ2-1; a possible D gene is TRBD1 (6 bases). The CDR3 runs to 13 residues. Germline CDR1 and CDR2: MNHEY and SMNVEV (reference sequence). Trimming left V 2 bases short and J 10 bases short, with 12 bases between. The CDR3, as DNA: TGTGCCAGCAGTTTACGGGACACCTGGGAGCAGTTCTTC. It specifies CASSLRDTWEQFF.

V gene TRBV15 combines with J gene TRBJ2-2; no clear D gene. The CDR3 contains 13 residues. V lost 5 bases to trimming and J lost 6 bases, with 10 bases between them. Germline values: CDR1 LNHNV, CDR2 YYDKDF (reference sequence). CDR3 amino acids: CATSVSPPGELFF. Written as DNA, the CDR3 is TGTGCCACCAGCGTGAGTCCACCCGGGGAGCTGTTTTTT.